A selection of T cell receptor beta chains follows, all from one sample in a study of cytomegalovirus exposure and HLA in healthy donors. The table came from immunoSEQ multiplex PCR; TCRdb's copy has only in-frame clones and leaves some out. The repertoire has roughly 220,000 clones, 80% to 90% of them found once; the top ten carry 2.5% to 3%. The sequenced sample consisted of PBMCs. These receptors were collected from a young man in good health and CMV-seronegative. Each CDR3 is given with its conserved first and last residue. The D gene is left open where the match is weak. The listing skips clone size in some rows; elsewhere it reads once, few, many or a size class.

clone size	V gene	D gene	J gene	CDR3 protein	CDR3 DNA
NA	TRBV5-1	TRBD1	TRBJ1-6	CASSTSLGQGRNSPLHF	TGCGCCAGCAGCACTTCCTTGGGACAGGGCCGTAATTCACCCCTCCACTTT
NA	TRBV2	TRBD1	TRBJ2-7	CASRGTESYEQYF	TGTGCCAGCAGAGGGACAGAATCCTACGAGCAGTACTTC
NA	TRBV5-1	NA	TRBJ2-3	CASSLEQTDTQYF	TGCGCCAGCAGCTTGGAACAGACAGATACGCAGTATTTT
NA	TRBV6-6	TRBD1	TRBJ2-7	CASSRDRVYEQYF	TGTGCCAGCAGCAGGGACAGGGTCTACGAGCAGTACTTC
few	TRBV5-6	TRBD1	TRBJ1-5	CASSPQGVAQGNQPQHF	TGTGCCAGCAGCCCTCAGGGGGTGGCACAGGGCAATCAGCCCCAGCATTTT
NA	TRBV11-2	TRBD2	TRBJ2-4	CASRFGTSGGVLAKNIQYF	TGTGCCAGCAGGTTCGGGACTAGCGGGGGGGTACTAGCCAAAAACATTCAGTACTTC
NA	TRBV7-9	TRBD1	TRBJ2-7	CASSLLTGGTYEQYF	TGTGCCAGCAGCCTCCTCACAGGGGGGACCTACGAGCAGTACTTC
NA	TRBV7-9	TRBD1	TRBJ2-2	CASSSRDRGFGTGELFF	TGTGCCAGCAGCTCCCGGGACAGGGGTTTTGGCACCGGGGAGCTGTTTTTT
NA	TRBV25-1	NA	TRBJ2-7	CASSEGDGQPRGEYF	TGTGCCAGCAGTGAAGGGGACGGACAGCCCAGGGGGGAGTACTTC
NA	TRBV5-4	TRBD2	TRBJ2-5	CASSTGLAGAETQYF	TGTGCCAGCAGCACGGGACTAGCGGGGGCAGAGACCCAGTACTTC
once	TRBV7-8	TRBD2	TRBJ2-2	CASLTRTSVTGELFF	TGTGCCAGCCTTACGCGGACTAGCGTCACCGGGGAGCTGTTTTTT
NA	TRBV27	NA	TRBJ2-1	CASSLALEGEQFF	TGTGCCAGCAGTTTAGCCTTGGAGGGAGAGCAGTTCTTC
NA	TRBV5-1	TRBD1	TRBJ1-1	CASRQGDPANTEAFF	TGCGCCAGCCGACAGGGTGACCCCGCGAACACTGAAGCTTTCTTT
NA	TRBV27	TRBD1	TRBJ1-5	CASSPRDRGQPQHF	TGTGCCAGCAGTCCCCGGGACAGGGGACAGCCCCAGCATTTT
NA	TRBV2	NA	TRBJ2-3	CASRASGSSTDTQYF	TGTGCCAGCAGAGCTTCGGGATCAAGCACAGATACGCAGTATTTT
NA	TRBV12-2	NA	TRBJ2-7	CASRFSACYEQYF	TGTGCAAGTCGCTTTAGTGCTTGCTACGAGCAGTACTTC
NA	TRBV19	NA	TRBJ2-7	CASSMVLTYASEQYF	TGTGCCAGTAGTATGGTACTCACCTATGCCTCCGAGCAGTACTTC
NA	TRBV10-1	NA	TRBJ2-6	CASSEGRFPSGASVLTF	TGCGCCAGCAGTGAAGGCAGGTTCCCCTCTGGGGCCAGCGTCCTGACTTTC
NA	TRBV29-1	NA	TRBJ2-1	CSVAMAGFYNEQFF	TGCAGCGTTGCAATGGCAGGTTTCTACAATGAGCAGTTCTTC
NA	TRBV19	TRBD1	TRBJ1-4	CASSPPDRAGGDEKLFF	TGTGCCAGTAGCCCGCCGGACAGGGCGGGAGGGGATGAAAAACTGTTTTTT
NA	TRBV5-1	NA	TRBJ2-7	CASSVQAHSYEQYF	TGCGCCAGCAGTGTACAGGCGCACTCCTACGAGCAGTACTTC
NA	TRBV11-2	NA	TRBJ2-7	CASRLDSYEQYF	TGTGCCAGCAGACTTGACAGCTACGAGCAGTACTTC